The 31 T cell receptor beta chains below come from one sample, sequenced in a study of OX40 agonist ivuxolimab in advanced cancers. Repertoires were generated with immunoSEQ multiplex PCR, while TCRdb's copy carries only in-frame clones and drops some. The sample has some 30,000 clones; 74% are singletons. Sample: CD4+ or CD8+ T cells sorted from blood, taken in a trial of the OX40 agonist ivuxolimab. These receptors all stem from an adult with an advanced solid tumor such as melanoma, head and neck, liver or kidney cancer.

The CDR3 is CASSVRGDSSYEQYV. In DNA form, the CDR3 reads TGTGCCAGCAGCGTAAGGGGGGACAGCTCCTACGAGCAGTACGTC. This chain links TRBV7-2 with TRBJ2-7, with D maybe TRBD1 (7 bases). Germline V gene data show CDR1 as SGHTA and CDR2 as FQGNSA. The CDR3 length is 15 residues. Trimming took 5 bases from V and 0 from J, leaving 14 bases between them.

V usage is TRBV21-1 and J usage is TRBJ2-7. TRBV21-1 is a documented pseudogene. The CDR3 extends over 13 amino acids. The CDR3 bases are TGTGCCAGCAGTGAAGGGCCTCACTACGAGCAGTACGTC. Translating it yields CASSEGPHYEQYV.

This chain links TRBV10-3 with TRBJ2-7; D possibly uses TRBD1 or TRBD2 (7 bases each). Germline V lookup: CDR1 ENHRY, CDR2 SYGVKD. Trimming took off 11 bases at V and 6 bases at J, with 14 bases between the two ends. CDR3 size: 11 residues. The CDR3 DNA sequence: TGTGCCGTATCCAGGGGGGGCGAGCAGTACTTC. Its translation is CAVSRGGEQYF.

The J gene is TRBJ2-2, the V gene TRBV29-1; D remains unclear. The CDR3 is 15 residues long. V dropped 6 bases and J dropped 1 base, with 15 bases sitting between them. In germline, CDR1 is SQVTM, CDR2 ANQGSEA. The CDR3 DNA follows: TGCAGCGTCCCGCCCCAACGGGTGAACACCGGGGAGCTGTTTTTT. Its protein product is CSVPPQRVNTGELFF.

The J gene is TRBJ1-6, the V gene TRBV7-6; D unresolved. V was cut by 1 base and J by 7 bases, with 11 bases left in between. CDR1 is SGHVS, CDR2 FNYEAQ, per germline. The CDR3 length is 15 residues. In DNA, the CDR3 is TGTGCCAGCAGCTTAGGGGGAGGGCCGAATTCACCCCTCCACTTT. This codes for CASSLGGGPNSPLHF.

The genes are TRBV5-1 and TRBJ2-2; D is unresolved. Trimming shortened V by 2 bases and J by 0 bases, and 8 bases separated the two germline ends. The CDR3 loop spans 15 amino acids. CDR1 is SGHRS and CDR2 is YFSETQ in the germline V gene. CDR3 protein: CASSFMKSNTGELFF. CDR3 nucleotides: TGCGCCAGCAGCTTTATGAAGTCGAACACCGGGGAGCTGTTTTTT.

This clone was seen only a few times. The rearrangement joins TRBV6-6 to TRBJ1-5, with D possibly matching TRBD1 (6 bases). Looked up from germline, CDR1 is MNHNY and CDR2 is SVGAGI (reference sequence). The CDR3 runs 13 residues. The V end was cut by 6 bases, the J end by 5 bases, with 11 bases between. DNA for the CDR3: TGTGCCAGCAGACAGGGTGGGGATCAGCCCCAGCATTTT. Residues: CASRQGGDQPQHF.

The rearrangement links TRBV5-6 to TRBJ2-2; tentatively, D is TRBD1 (5 bases). V was pared by 4 bases and J by 5 bases, with 15 bases between. This CDR3 region has 15 residues. The germline V gene encodes CDR1 SGHDT and CDR2 YYEEEE. The CDR3 DNA reads as TGTGCCAGCAGCCCCCGGCCAGGGCGGACCGGGGAGCTGTTTTTT. Translated: CASSPRPGRTGELFF. The full variable domain, its missing parts supplied by reference TRBV5-6 and TRBJ2-2, is DAGVTQSPTHLIKTRGQQVTLRCSPKSGHDTVSWYQQALGQGPQFIFQYYEEEERQRGNFPDRFSGHQFPNYSSELNVNALLLGDSALYLCASSPRPGRTGELFFGEGSRLTVL.

The chain uses TRBV11-2 and TRBJ1-2; D possibly corresponds to TRBD1 (6 bases). Germline CDR1 is SGHAT and CDR2 is FQNNGV. The CDR3 is 15 residues long. Trimming left V 2 bases short and J 8 bases short, with 18 bases between. CDR3 nucleotides: TGTGCCAGCAGCTTACGGACAGAAGTCCGGGGCGGCTACACCTTC. Translated, it gives CASSLRTEVRGGYTF.

The chain employs TRBV6-5 and TRBJ2-7; D could derive from TRBD1 or TRBD2 (5 bases each). Trimming shortened V by 10 bases and J by 6 bases, and 19 bases separated the two germline ends. The germline V gene encodes CDR1 MNHEY and CDR2 SVGAGI. This CDR3 is 13 amino acids long. This CDR3 reads CAIYSRDLSEQYV. CDR3 coding DNA: TGTGCCATCTACTCAAGGGACCTCAGCGAGCAGTACGTC.

This chain uses TRBV6-5 with TRBJ1-2; 12 bases are shared with TRBD1. Germline-derived CDR1 and CDR2 are MNHEY and SVGAGI. The trim removed 0 bases at V and 8 bases at J, leaving 4 bases unmatched. The CDR3 sequence is 15 residues long. The CDR3 region has the DNA TGTGCCAGCAGTTACTCGTGGGACAGGGGGCAGGGCTACACCTTC. Amino acid sequence: CASSYSWDRGQGYTF.

The rearrangement uses TRBV2 and TRBJ2-3, with a weak D call TRBD2 (6 bases). CDR3 length equals 14 residues. Trimming took 8 bases from V and 0 from J, leaving 12 bases between them. The germline gives CDR1 SNHLY, CDR2 FYNNEI. This chain's CDR3 is CASGASASTDTQYF. The CDR3 DNA reads TGTGCCAGCGGAGCTAGCGCTAGCACAGATACGCAGTATTTT.

This sequence joins TRBV5-4 and TRBJ1-5; D call uncertain. The CDR3 is 12 residues long. CDR1 is SGHNT and CDR2 is YYREEE in the germline V gene (reference sequence). Trimming removed 5 bases from V and 5 bases from J, with 8 bases in between. The CDR3 nucleotides read TGTGCCAGCAGTTTCGGGGATCAGCCCCAGCATTTT. It encodes CASSFGDQPQHF.

The rearrangement uses TRBV5-1 and TRBJ1-2, with D possibly matching TRBD1 (6 bases). With 4 bases removed from V and 1 base from J, the gap between germline ends came to 8 bases. Germline V gene sequence: CDR1 SGHRS, CDR2 YFSETQ. There are 13 residues in the CDR3. The CDR3: CASSGDNNYGYTF. In nucleotides, the CDR3 is TGCGCCAGCAGCGGGGACAATAACTATGGCTACACCTTC.

The chain combines TRBV2 with TRBJ2-3; 9 bases line up with TRBD2. With 11 bases clipped from V and 1 base from J, the junction kept 4 bases outside the gene matches. CDR1 and CDR2 (germline): SNHLY, FYNNEI. The CDR3 totals 13 residues. As DNA, the CDR3 is TGTGCCGTGGCTAGCGGGGGCACAGATACGCAGTATTTT. Protein product: CAVASGGTDTQYF.

The CDR3 coding sequence is TGTGCCAGTAGTAACCGGGCAGGGGGCATGACCGGGGAGCTGTTTTTT. It encodes CASSNRAGGMTGELFF. V usage is TRBV19 and J usage is TRBJ2-2; 8 bases fit TRBD1. V shed 4 bases, J shed 5 bases, and the junction held 9 bases outside the gene matches. The CDR3 spans 16 residues. CDR1 and CDR2 from the germline V gene are LNHDA and SQIVND (reference sequence). The full variable domain, its missing parts supplied by reference TRBV19 and TRBJ2-2, is DGGITQSPKYLFRKEGQNVTLSCEQNLNHDAMYWYRQDPGQGLRLIYYSQIVNDFQKGDIAEGYSVSREKKESFPLTVTSAQKNPTAFYLCASSNRAGGMTGELFFGEGSRLTVL.

The chain combines TRBV7-2 with TRBJ1-1, with D unclear. The CDR3 covers 13 residues. V gave up 3 bases and J gave up 7 bases, with 12 bases separating them. CDR1 SGHTA and CDR2 FQGNSA come from the germline V gene. This CDR3 reads CASSFSGRYEAFF. The CDR3 DNA follows: TGTGCCAGCAGCTTTTCGGGGAGGTATGAAGCTTTCTTT.

This rearrangement joins TRBV9 to TRBJ1-5; D is possibly TRBD1 (5 bases). CDR3 length: 15 amino acids. Germline values: CDR1 SGDLS, CDR2 YYNGEE. The ends were cut back, 4 bases at V and 6 bases at J, with 17 bases in the middle. CDR3: CASSPTDWGSQPQHF. The CDR3 DNA reads TGTGCCAGCAGCCCGACAGACTGGGGGAGTCAGCCCCAGCATTTT.

This clone was counted a few times. This sequence joins TRBV10-2 and TRBJ2-1; unclear D gene. Germline lookup yields CDR1 WSHSY and CDR2 SAAADI. The length of the CDR3 is 10 residues. Trimming pared 6 bases from V and 5 bases from J, leaving 2 bases between. CDR3 in amino acids: CASRDNEQFF. As DNA, the CDR3 is TGCGCCAGCAGGGACAATGAGCAGTTCTTC.

V and J are TRBV9 and TRBJ1-1, with unresolved D. Germline V lookup: CDR1 SGDLS, CDR2 YYNGEE. V was clipped by 1 base and J by 0 bases, with 7 bases between them. This CDR3 region has 14 residues. The CDR3 nucleotides read TGTGCCAGCAGCGTAAACATTATGAACACTGAAGCTTTCTTT. It specifies CASSVNIMNTEAFF.

This clone came up a few times. CDR3 sequence: CASSLGRRGEKLFF. CDR3 nucleotides: TGTGCCAGCAGCTTAGGACGAAGAGGTGAAAAACTGTTTTTT. The chain is built from TRBV11-1 and TRBJ1-4; no clear D gene. Germline CDR1 is SGHAT and CDR2 is FQDESV (reference sequence). The germline V and J ends were trimmed by 1 base and 7 bases, with 10 bases remaining between them. The length of the CDR3 is 14 residues. The full variable domain, completed using reference TRBV11-1 and TRBJ1-4, is EAEVAQSPRYKITEKSQAVAFWCDPISGHATLYWYRQILGQGPELLVQFQDESVVDDSQLPKDRFSAERLKGVDSTLKIQPAELGDSAMYLCASSLGRRGEKLFFGSGTQLSVL.

This clone was picked up a small number of times. This chain connects TRBV7-8 to TRBJ2-1; 8 bases map to TRBD2. With 2 bases clipped from V and 1 base from J, the junction kept 10 bases outside the gene matches. Germline CDR1 reads SGHVS; CDR2 reads FQNEAQ. This CDR3 contains 18 residues. CDR3 amino acids: CASSLMGRLALSYNEQFF. In nucleotides, the CDR3 is TGTGCCAGCAGCTTAATGGGGAGACTAGCGTTGTCCTACAATGAGCAGTTCTTC.

The rearrangement joins TRBV30 to TRBJ1-2; D might be TRBD1 (6 bases). The V gene's germline CDR1 is GTSNPN and CDR2 SVGIG (reference sequence). V was cut by 3 bases and J by 4 bases, with 24 bases left in between. The CDR3 has 17 residues. As DNA, the CDR3 is TGTGCCTGGAGAACCCAGGGGTCAGGCGGAAGTAGCTATGGCTACACCTTC. Translating it yields CAWRTQGSGGSSYGYTF.

This sequence joins TRBV28 and TRBJ2-7; TRBD2 aligns across 10 bases. V lost 7 bases and J lost 0; bases outside the gene matches: 6. Germline V lookup: CDR1 MDHEN, CDR2 SYDVKM. The length of the CDR3 is 15 residues. The CDR3 loop reads CASTSTSGFSYEQYF. CDR3 bases: TGTGCCAGCACCTCGACTAGCGGGTTCTCCTACGAGCAGTACTTC.

V is TRBV30 and J is TRBJ2-6; 7 bases line up with TRBD1. The CDR3 runs to 13 residues. With V trimmed by 5 bases and J by 5 bases, 3 bases remained unmatched. Germline V gives CDR1 GTSNPN, CDR2 SVGIG (reference sequence). In DNA form, the CDR3 reads TGTGCCTGGGACAGGGTCCGGGCCAACGTCCTGACTTTC. Amino acids: CAWDRVRANVLTF.

In its sample, this clone was seen once. CDR3 bases: TGTGCCAGCAGCTTAGGGCCTAGCGATTACAATGAGCAGTTCTTC. As protein: CASSLGPSDYNEQFF. The V call is TRBV11-1, the J call TRBJ2-1; D is possibly TRBD2 (6 bases). Trimming left V 1 base short and J 4 bases short, with 11 bases between. This CDR3 has 15 amino acids. Germline assignment: CDR1 SGHAT and CDR2 FQDESV (reference sequence).

The J gene is TRBJ2-2, the V gene TRBV7-2; 8 bases line up with TRBD1. V was clipped by 5 bases and J by 6 bases; unmatched bases: 2. The CDR3 loop spans 13 amino acids. Germline lookup yields CDR1 SGHTA and CDR2 FQGNSA. CDR3 residues: CASSQTGAGELFF. DNA of the CDR3: TGTGCCAGCAGCCAGACAGGGGCCGGGGAGCTGTTTTTT.

The chain joins TRBV9 to TRBJ2-3; TRBD2 matches 15 bases. This CDR3 has 18 residues. J was trimmed by 4 bases and V by 3 bases; bases with no gene match: 9. CDR1 and CDR2 from the germline V gene are SGDLS and YYNGEE. Here the CDR3 DNA reads TGTGCCAGCAGCGCCTCGGGACTAGCGGGGGGTGTCGCAGATACGCAGTATTTT. Its translation: CASSASGLAGGVADTQYF. The complete variable domain, with remaining parts taken from reference TRBV9 and TRBJ2-3, reads DSGVTQTPKHLITATGQRVTLRCSPRSGDLSVYWYQQSLDQGLQFLIQYYNGEERAKGNILERFSAQQFPDLHSELNLSSLELGDSALYFCASSASGLAGGVADTQYFGPGTRLTVL.

The rearrangement joins TRBV6-6 to TRBJ1-5, with TRBD1 matching 8 bases. After removal of 4 bases from V and 5 bases from J, the junction contained 1 base not matched to a gene. The CDR3 is made up of 13 amino acids. Per germline, CDR1 MNHNY and CDR2 SVGAGI (reference sequence). CDR3 region: CASSLTGDQPQHF. In DNA, the CDR3 is TGTGCCAGCAGTTTGACAGGGGATCAGCCCCAGCATTTT.

This rearrangement joins TRBV5-1 to TRBJ2-7, with D possibly being TRBD2 (5 bases). Trimming stripped 4 bases from V and 0 bases from J, with 14 bases between. In germline, CDR1 is SGHRS, CDR2 YFSETQ. This CDR3 has 15 amino acids. CDR3 coding DNA: TGCGCCAGCAGCCCAAGGACGGGGAGCTCCTACGAGCAGTACTTC. Translation gives CASSPRTGSSYEQYF.

This clone was seen only a few times. A read error is likely, as this CDR3 ends without the conserved phenylalanine or tryptophan. It is unclear where the CDR3 begins or ends on the DNA, so no DNA is shown, and the CDR3 is as TCRdb lists it. The V and J genes are TRBV2 and TRBJ1-2; the table's D call, TRBD1, has no DNA check behind it. The CDR3 length equals 12 residues, ends included. Germline V CDR1 and CDR2: SNHLY, FYNNEI. CDR3: CASSELVRGLRL.